Shown below are 17 T cell receptor beta chains from a single sample sequenced in a study of T cell changes during pregnancy in multiple sclerosis. Sequencing was performed with immunoSEQ multiplex PCR; in TCRdb, only in-frame clones are kept and a portion is missing. The table has 40,000 or so clones, about 88% seen once; the top ten hold around 4.1%. Sequenced here: CD8+ T cells from peripheral blood mononuclear cells, sampled in the first trimester of pregnancy. Receptors were obtained from a female donor with multiple sclerosis, enrolled in a pregnancy study.

V and J are TRBV7-3 and TRBJ2-1, with a tentative D call TRBD2 (7 bases). The CDR3 consists of 14 residues. Trimming took 5 bases from V and 7 from J, leaving 15 bases between them. Germline V gene lookup returns CDR1 SGHTA and CDR2 FQGTGA. The chain's CDR3 is CASSNGGAFNEQFF. CDR3 nucleotides: TGTGCCAGCAGCAATGGGGGGGCCTTTAATGAGCAGTTCTTC.

The J gene is TRBJ2-2, the V gene TRBV5-6; no reliable D call. Per germline, CDR1 SGHDT and CDR2 YYEEEE. This CDR3 is 15 amino acids long. V lost 3 bases, J lost 1 base, and 10 bases lay in between. The DNA for the CDR3 is TGTGCCAGCAGCTCCTTAGACAAGAACACCGGGGAGCTGTTTTTT. Amino acid sequence: CASSSLDKNTGELFF.

The V call is TRBV4-3, the J call TRBJ1-4; D may be TRBD1 (6 bases). Germline V gene data show CDR1 as LGHNA and CDR2 as YSLEER. The CDR3 contains 16 residues. Trimming pared 0 bases from V and 0 bases from J, leaving 8 bases between. The CDR3 is CASSQDRGATNEKLFF. CDR3 coding DNA: TGCGCCAGCAGCCAAGACAGGGGTGCAACTAATGAAAAACTGTTTTTT.

The rearrangement uses TRBV7-8 and TRBJ2-7; D perhaps matches TRBD2 (6 bases). The germline CDR1 and CDR2 sequences are SGHVS and FQNEAQ. Trimming removed 4 bases from V and 0 bases from J, with 22 bases in between. The CDR3 extends over 18 amino acids. CDR3 region: CASSSSGSWDSPSYEQYF. The DNA of the CDR3 is TGTGCCAGCAGCTCCTCGGGAAGTTGGGACTCCCCCTCCTACGAGCAGTACTTC.

The J gene is TRBJ1-2, the V gene TRBV5-1; the D is unclear. V was trimmed by 5 bases and J by 8 bases, leaving 13 bases between them. Germline CDR1 and CDR2: SGHRS and YFSETQ. The length of the CDR3 is 12 residues. CDR3 in DNA: TGCGCCAGCAGTCTCGGAGGAGAAGGCTACACCTTC. It yields the protein CASSLGGEGYTF.

V and J are TRBV4-3 and TRBJ2-7, with 15 bases matching TRBD2. The CDR3 has 18 residues. Germline CDR1 reads LGHNA; CDR2 reads YSLEER. Trimming at V came to 1 base and at J to 1 base, leaving 5 bases not matched to a gene. The chain's CDR3 is CASSQVGTSGGTSYEQYF. The CDR3, as DNA: TGCGCCAGCAGCCAAGTAGGGACTAGCGGGGGGACTTCCTACGAGCAGTACTTC.

This clone was counted a few times. The rearrangement uses TRBV5-6 and TRBJ1-2; D not certain. The germline CDR1 and CDR2 sequences are SGHDT and YYEEEE. Trimming cost V 0 bases and J 0 bases, with 9 bases left between them. The length of the CDR3 is 15 residues. In DNA, the CDR3 is TGTGCCAGCAGCTTGGGAACGGGAACTAACTATGGCTACACCTTC. Amino acids: CASSLGTGTNYGYTF.

The V call is TRBV4-3, the J call TRBJ2-2; D not resolved. The germline V gene encodes CDR1 LGHNA and CDR2 YSLEER. V shed 0 bases and J shed 5 bases, with 7 bases lying between them. The length of the CDR3 is 14 residues. The CDR3: CASSQDPVTGELFF. DNA of the CDR3: TGCGCCAGCAGCCAAGACCCTGTTACCGGGGAGCTGTTTTTT.

In its sample, this clone was seen once. The rearrangement uses TRBV6-4 and TRBJ2-3, with 10 bases fitting TRBD2. The CDR3 contains 15 residues. Germline values: CDR1 MRHNA, CDR2 SNTAGT. After removal of 3 bases from V and 3 bases from J, the junction contained 3 bases not matched to a gene. The CDR3 loop reads CASSDLAGATDTQYF. CDR3 sequence (DNA): TGTGCCAGCAGTGATCTAGCGGGGGCGACAGATACGCAGTATTTT.

The chain recombines TRBV11-2 with TRBJ1-3, with a weak D call TRBD1 (6 bases). The germline V and J ends were trimmed by 1 base and 7 bases, with 14 bases remaining between them. The CDR3 loop spans 15 amino acids. The germline gives CDR1 SGHAT, CDR2 FQNNGV. CDR3 residues: CASSLGAGDRNTIYF. The CDR3 bases are TGTGCCAGCAGCTTAGGGGCAGGGGATCGGAACACCATATATTTT.

This clone has a single count. This sequence joins TRBV9 and TRBJ2-1, with 9 bases that match TRBD1. The germline CDR1 and CDR2 sequences are SGDLS and YYNGEE. CDR3 length equals 15 residues. V lost 3 bases, J lost 6 bases, and 7 bases stayed unmatched. The CDR3 nucleotides are TGTGCCAGCAGCGCGGAACAGGGGGCGATCAATGAGCAGTTCTTC. Translated, it gives CASSAEQGAINEQFF.

The chain joins TRBV7-2 to TRBJ2-7; 12 positions match TRBD1. After removal of 4 bases from V and 7 bases from J, the junction contained 14 bases not matched to a gene. The germline V gene encodes CDR1 SGHTA and CDR2 FQGNSA. The CDR3 runs 17 residues. CDR3 sequence: CASSSHMLGQGAGEQYF. The CDR3 DNA follows: TGTGCCAGCAGCTCGCACATGTTGGGACAGGGGGCCGGGGAGCAGTACTTC.

This chain connects TRBV27 to TRBJ1-1, with TRBD1 identical over 10 bases. The V segment lost 6 bases and the J segment 3 bases; nucleotides outside the gene matches: 7. CDR1 and CDR2 from the germline V gene are MNHEY and SMNVEV (reference sequence). The CDR3 contains 15 residues. CDR3 sequence (DNA): TGTGCCAGCAGGACTGGGGGGACAGGGGACACTGAAGCTTTCTTT. Protein: CASRTGGTGDTEAFF.

The genes are TRBV10-1 and TRBJ2-7, with D perhaps TRBD1 (5 bases). Germline V lookup: CDR1 WNHNN, CDR2 SYGVQD (reference sequence). This CDR3 region has 16 residues. V lost 4 bases, J lost 2 bases, and 18 bases lay in between. Here the CDR3 reads CASSGGVRQTPYEQYF. For the CDR3, the DNA is TGCGCCAGCAGTGGAGGTGTCCGACAGACCCCCTACGAGCAGTACTTC.

This clone has just one count. This sequence joins TRBV19 and TRBJ2-1; 12 bases are a match to TRBD1. The CDR3 extends over 14 amino acids. V shed 9 bases, J shed 2 bases, and the junction held 2 bases outside the gene matches. The V gene's germline CDR1 is LNHDA and CDR2 SQIVND (reference sequence). The CDR3, as DNA: TGTGCCAGCCGGGACAGGGGGCCCTACAATGAGCAGTTCTTC. Translating it yields CASRDRGPYNEQFF.

This clone was observed a few times. The genes are TRBV27 and TRBJ1-5; D may be TRBD1 (6 bases). This CDR3 contains 14 residues. Trimming left V 4 bases short and J 2 bases short, with 9 bases between. Germline V gene data show CDR1 as MNHEY and CDR2 as SMNVEV (reference sequence). The CDR3 DNA reads TGTGCCAGCAGTTCACAGGGAGGCAATCAGCCCCAGCATTTT. It translates to CASSSQGGNQPQHF.

The chain recombines TRBV19 with TRBJ2-7, with 7 bases lining up with TRBD1. Trimming removed 7 bases from V and 0 bases from J; junction bases left unmatched: 9. CDR1 and CDR2 from the germline V gene are LNHDA and SQIVND (reference sequence). The CDR3 runs 15 residues. The CDR3 here is CASTQGQQSSYEQYF. The DNA of the CDR3 is TGTGCCAGTACCCAGGGACAGCAAAGCTCCTACGAGCAGTACTTC.